One T cell receptor beta chain is described in this entry. What it binds is not known. With a much larger clone just one base away, this may be a read error. V was shortened by 1 base and J by 3 bases, with 22 bases between the two germline ends. Germline CDR1 reads DFQATT; CDR2 reads SNEGSKA (reference sequence). The CDR3 loop spans 17 amino acids. Arm-PCR of CDR3 regions and iRepertoire HTBI primers were the basis on which TCR beta libraries were built. A single record per CDR3 protein comes from TCRdb applying MiXCR to the multiplex PCR reads. The profile covers roughly 530,000 distinct CDR3 sequences, with more than 15% appearing a single time and 25% taken by the ten largest. Time point denoted: newly diagnosed GD, antithyroid drugs for less than 3 months. Making the TCR library involved RNA that had been extracted from PBMCs. EDTA tubes collected around 10 milliliters of peripheral blood. These data belong to a study of regulatory T cells in long-lasting Graves disease. Study-level background: Graves' patients who were just diagnosed had used antithyroid drugs for under 3 months.

Findings of the study overall: Persistent disease preferred TRBV28, TRBJ1-2 and TRBJ2-5; new disease, TRBV20-1 and TRBJ2-1.

This same sample was also part of a study on T cells in Graves' hyperthyroidism and ophthalmopathy. Per that study: RT-PCR in the first round (using the HTBI primer set) targeted the TCR CDR3.

The gene calls are TRBV20-1 and TRBJ2-7; D gene unclear. The TCR originated in a woman aged 35-65 years with Graves disease. The sequencing used peripheral blood mononuclear cells (PBMCs), collected at new diagnosis, from a patient treated with antithyroid drugs. The CDR3 region is CSARANLMGEQSYEQYF. CDR3 in DNA: TGCAGTGCTAGAGCAAACCTGATGGGTGAGCAGAGCTACGAGCAGTACTTC.